The text below deals with one T cell receptor beta chain. A CD45RA-negative memory subset and a CD45RA+ naive subset were separated from the CD4+ cells. Original methodology: ImmunoSEQ sequences covered only the junction and lacked quality scores; filtering therefore differed. The table came from immunoSEQ multiplex PCR; TCRdb's copy has only in-frame clones and leaves some out. V, J and clone size were drawn from that table, and D and trimming were deduced from the DNA. In the table there are about 2.4 million clones, approximately 94% of which are singletons. This sample is part of a study of shared clonotypes between healthy human individuals. This TCR was recovered from a man younger than 35 in good health. Some clones in this sample may be carry-over from other donors' samples. The specimen was naive CD4+ T cells from PBMCs. As for subset: CD45RA+ positively selected.

The CDR3 DNA reads TGTGCCAGCAGCCAACGACGGAACAATGAGCAGTTCTTC. This translates into CASSQRRNNEQFF. V gene TRBV4-2 combines with J gene TRBJ2-1, with unresolved D. V was trimmed by 2 bases and J by 5 bases, leaving 7 bases between them. This CDR3 has 13 amino acids. Germline V gene sequence: CDR1 LGHNA, CDR2 YNFKEQ.